What follows is one T cell receptor (beta chain) and its context. Generated by immunoSEQ multiplex PCR, the TCRdb table keeps only in-frame clones and is missing some. Among 55,000 to 75,000 clones listed, roughly 79% were seen once. This entry is derived from a study of glioma-infiltrating T cells after dendritic cell vaccination. About the study: Dendritic cell vaccination trial patients had either newly diagnosed or recurrent glioblastoma.

No glioblastoma patient carried an isocitrate dehydrogenase mutation. Trimming removed 4 bases from V and 7 bases from J, with 18 bases in between. This CDR3 is built from 16 residues. Germline V gives CDR1 SGHRS, CDR2 YFSETQ. This clonotype was sampled from a human donor with glioblastoma. The sample here was blood, taken before dendritic cell vaccination. The rearrangement joins TRBV5-1 to TRBJ1-6, with a tentative D call TRBD1 (6 bases). The chain's CDR3 is CASSDPNRVGNSPLHF. In nucleotides, the CDR3 is TGCGCCAGCAGCGATCCGAACAGGGTTGGGAATTCACCCCTCCACTTT.